What follows are 26 T cell receptor beta chains derived from one specimen sequenced in a study of CD4 and CD8 cells across lung adenocarcinoma regions. MiXCR, run by TCRdb on the PCR reads, gives a single entry per CDR3 protein. The sample has about 20,000 distinct CDR3 sequences, roughly 56% seen once. The sample taken for sequencing was CD8+ T cells from the center of a lung tumor. The source of these receptors is a female donor with lung adenocarcinoma. The CD4 and CD8 labels of this study may be unreliable.

This clonotype is termed large (0.1 to 1%). This sequence joins TRBV10-2 and TRBJ2-5; TRBD2 agrees at 9 bases. This CDR3 comprises 15 residues. Germline V gives CDR1 WSHSY, CDR2 SAAADI. The ends lost 4 bases at V and 0 bases at J; junction bases unmatched: 3. CDR3 sequence: CASSVAGEYQETQYF. CDR3 DNA: TGCGCCAGCAGTGTAGCGGGAGAGTACCAAGAGACCCAGTACTTC.

The V and J genes are TRBV3-1 and TRBJ2-5; possibly TRBD2 for D (6 bases). This CDR3 has 11 residues. Per the germline V gene, CDR1 is LGHDT and CDR2 is YNNKEL (reference sequence). V lost 6 bases and J lost 4, with 6 bases in between. CDR3 nucleotides: TGTGCCAGCAGGGGACTAGAGACCCAGTACTTC. As protein: CASRGLETQYF.

The chain couples TRBV6-1 to TRBJ2-1; D gene ambiguous. The J call may be wrong; the DNA end is better matched by TRBJ2-7. This CDR3 has 13 amino acids. The germline gives CDR1 MNHNS, CDR2 SASEGT. The CDR3 region is CASSVGTNYEQYF. The CDR3 DNA sequence: TGTGCCAGCAGTGTGGGCACAAACTACGAGCAGTACTTC.

This clonotype was found a few times. The V call is TRBV12-3 or TRBV12-4, the J call TRBJ1-4; D might be TRBD1 (5 bases). CDR3 size: 14 residues. V was shortened by 8 bases and J by 8 bases, with 18 bases between the two germline ends. The CDR3 DNA reads as TGTGCCAGCCGGGGCGGGGGAGGAGGGGAAAAACTGTTTTTT. This gives the protein CASRGGGGGEKLFF.

The chain employs TRBV6-1 and TRBJ2-5, with D perhaps TRBD1 (6 bases). The DNA end is a closer match to TRBJ2-7, so the J assignment may be wrong. The germline gives CDR1 MNHNS, CDR2 SASEGT. The CDR3 is 15 residues long. CDR3 sequence reads: CASSPTRDTSYEQYF. CDR3 DNA sequence: TGTGCCAGCAGTCCAACCCGGGACACTTCCTACGAGCAGTACTTC.

The V gene is TRBV5-1, the J gene TRBJ2-5, with a tentative D call TRBD2 (5 bases). Germline V gene data show CDR1 as SGHRS and CDR2 as YFSETQ. Trimming pared 4 bases from V and 0 bases from J, leaving 10 bases between. The CDR3 contains 14 residues. The CDR3 DNA reads TGCGCCAGCAGCCGGACTTCGTACCAAGAGACCCAGTACTTC. Translation: CASSRTSYQETQYF.

The sample holds a few counts of this clonotype. The V and J genes are TRBV6-5 and TRBJ2-3; no firm D call. Germline CDR1 and CDR2: MNHEY and SVGAGI. This CDR3 contains 13 residues. The V end was cut by 8 bases, the J end by 2 bases, with 11 bases between. The CDR3: CASSLRTTDTQYF. The CDR3 DNA sequence: TGTGCCAGCTCTCTGCGGACCACAGATACGCAGTATTTT.

Regarding this clonotype: A read error may produce the germline difference seen at one junction end. Here the CDR3 reads CASREWGGSGKETQYF. The CDR3, as DNA: TGTGCCAGCAGGGAGTGGGGGGGGAGTGGCAAAGAGACCCAGTATTTC. The chain uses TRBV6-1 and TRBJ2-1; 7 bases are a match to TRBD2. The CDR3 has 16 residues. Germline V gives CDR1 MNHNS, CDR2 SASEGT.

The genes are TRBV3-1 and TRBJ1-2; 8 bases fit TRBD1. V lost 1 base to trimming and J lost 4 bases; unmatched junction nucleotides: 5. The CDR3 sequence is 15 residues long. CDR1 LGHDT and CDR2 YNNKEL come from the germline V gene (reference sequence). The CDR3 DNA reads TGTGCCAGCAGCCAAGGGGCAGGGGGCATCTATGGCTACACCTTC. Its protein is CASSQGAGGIYGYTF. The variable domain in full, completed from reference TRBV3-1 and TRBJ1-2, reads DTAVSQTPKYLVTQMGNDKSIKCEQNLGHDTMYWYKQDSKKFLKIMFSYNNKELIINETVPNRFSPKSPDKAHLNLHINSLELGDSAVYFCASSQGAGGIYGYTFGSGTRLTVV.

In DNA, the CDR3 is TGTGCCAGCGCGCACAGGGGTTCTACCTACGAGCAGTACTTC. Protein product: CASAHRGSTYEQYF. The rearrangement links TRBV6-1 to TRBJ2-7, with 7 bases fitting TRBD1. V gave up 8 bases and J gave up 2 bases; unmatched junction bases: 9. The CDR3 is 14 amino acids. CDR1 MNHNS and CDR2 SASEGT come from the germline V gene.

Worth noting for this clonotype: At one end the junction does not follow the germline gene, possibly because of a read error. V is TRBV10-3 and J is TRBJ2-5, with D possibly TRBD2 on 7 matching bases. Germline CDR1 ENHRY, CDR2 SYGVKD. This CDR3 comprises 15 residues. This CDR3 is CAGGGGGFDEETQYF. The CDR3 DNA reads as TGTGCCGGGGGCGGCGGGGGCTTCGACGAAGAGACGCAGTACTTC.

This clonotype was observed a few times. V is TRBV6-1 and J is TRBJ2-1; D is perhaps TRBD1 or TRBD2 (6 bases each). CDR3 length equals 16 residues. V gave up 7 bases and J gave up 2 bases, with 18 bases separating them. CDR1 MNHNS and CDR2 SASEGT come from the germline V gene. The CDR3 sequence is CASIEGGLQPYNEQFF. The DNA of the CDR3 is TGTGCCAGCATCGAAGGGGGACTCCAACCCTACAATGAGCAGTTCTTC.

J is TRBJ2-4 and V is TRBV6-1; D gene uncertain. Trimming left V 2 bases short and J 9 bases short, with 20 bases between. This CDR3 has 16 residues. Germline CDR1 MNHNS, CDR2 SASEGT. In DNA form, the CDR3 reads TGTGCCAGCAGTGAACCATTAGTAGTCCTAGTCGCCATTCAGTACTTC. It yields the protein CASSEPLVVLVAIQYF.

Comments on this clonotype: Germline and junction disagree at one end, which may indicate a read error. The gene calls are TRBV27 and TRBJ2-4; 8 bases agree with TRBD1. The CDR3 covers 13 residues. From germline, CDR1 is MNHEY and CDR2 SMNVEV (reference sequence). Here the CDR3 reads CARGLLAKNTQYF. As DNA, the CDR3 is TGCGCCAGGGGGCTGCTTGCCAAAAACACGCAGTACTTC.

V gene TRBV10-3 combines with J gene TRBJ2-1; 7 positions agree with TRBD2. CDR3 length: 17 amino acids. CDR1 and CDR2 (germline): ENHRY, SYGVKD. With V trimmed by 10 bases and J by 13 bases, 28 bases remained unmatched. This CDR3 is CANRLGRLAVYQETQFF. The CDR3 region has the DNA TGTGCCAACAGGCTTGGACGACTAGCCGTGTACCAAGAGACCCAGTTCTTC.

Comments on this clonotype: The germline gene is not matched at one end of the junction; a read error may be the cause. This chain uses TRBV27 with TRBJ2-3, with TRBD2 as a possible D gene (5 bases). The CDR3 length is 11 residues. Germline V gene sequence: CDR1 MNHEY, CDR2 SMNVEV (reference sequence). Here the CDR3 reads CGLGATDTQYF. The CDR3 DNA sequence: TGTGGGCTGGGAGCCACAGATACGCAGTATTTC.

There are a few counts of this clonotype. This rearrangement joins TRBV6-1 to TRBJ2-5, with D possibly TRBD1 on 6 matching bases. The germline CDR1 and CDR2 sequences are MNHNS and SASEGT. The CDR3 runs to 15 residues. The ends were cut back, 9 bases at V and 0 bases at J, with 17 bases in the middle. The CDR3 loop is CARGGGGGDQETQYF. The CDR3 DNA reads as TGTGCCAGGGGTGGTGGGGGCGGTGACCAAGAGACCCAGTACTTC.

The chain has TRBV10-1 and TRBJ2-2; 10 bases are shared with TRBD2. The CDR3 spans 20 residues. Germline trimming cut 0 bases from V and 2 bases from J; bases unmatched to any gene: 12. The germline V gene encodes CDR1 WNHNN and CDR2 SYGVQD (reference sequence). In nucleotides, the CDR3 is TGCGCCAGCAGTGAGTCCTCGGGACCAGCGGGAGGGCCTAACACCGGGGAGCTGTTTTTT. Amino acids: CASSESSGPAGGPNTGELFF.

The chain combines TRBV6-1 with TRBJ2-1; 9 bases fit TRBD2. In germline, CDR1 is MNHNS, CDR2 SASEGT. V trimming: 8 bases; J trimming: 9 bases; junction bases outside the gene matches: 11. CDR3 length: 14 amino acids. This CDR3 is CASGRVAGVLEQFF. The CDR3 coding sequence is TGTGCCAGCGGGAGAGTAGCGGGGGTCCTTGAGCAGTTCTTC.

This clonotype was seen many times. Here the CDR3 DNA reads TGTGCCAGCAGCGTAGCTAGCGGGAATGGTTTAGAGACCCAGTACTTC. Amino acid sequence: CASSVASGNGLETQYF. This chain joins TRBV9 and TRBJ2-5; 9 bases agree with TRBD2. The V gene's germline CDR1 is SGDLS and CDR2 YYNGEE. V shed 0 bases and J 4 bases; nucleotides not matched to a gene: 7. CDR3 length equals 16 residues. Full variable domain (rest looked up from reference TRBV9 and TRBJ2-5): DSGVTQTPKHLITATGQRVTLRCSPRSGDLSVYWYQQSLDQGLQFLIQYYNGEERAKGNILERFSAQQFPDLHSELNLSSLELGDSALYFCASSVASGNGLETQYFGPGTRLLVL.

There are many counts of this clonotype. Its ends do not fully match the called genes, so a read error is possible. The rearrangement uses TRBV6-1 and TRBJ1-5; TRBD1 is a possible D gene (5 bases). The CDR3 is 16 amino acids. Germline V gene lookup returns CDR1 MNHNS and CDR2 SASEGT. In DNA, the CDR3 is TGTGCCAGCAGTGAAGTGGGCGGGGCAGGCAAACAGCCCCAGCATTTT. Protein sequence: CASSEVGGAGKQPQHF.

This clonotype was seen repeatedly, ten times or more. V and J are TRBV25-1 and TRBJ2-1; the D gene is possibly TRBD2 (6 bases). The end of the DNA is better explained by TRBJ2-7, so the J call may be wrong. CDR3 size: 12 residues. Germline V CDR1 and CDR2: MGHDK, SYGVNS. The CDR3, as DNA: TGTGCCAGCAGGTGGGGGGCCTACGAGCAGTACTTC. Residues: CASRWGAYEQYF.

The chain combines TRBV28 with TRBJ1-2; 7 bases agree with TRBD1. With V trimmed by 7 bases and J by 7 bases, 9 bases remained unmatched. The V gene's germline CDR1 is MDHEN and CDR2 SYDVKM. The CDR3 runs 13 residues. CDR3 DNA sequence: TGTGCCAGCACCCTACGGGACAGAAGTGGCTACACCTTC. Its translation is CASTLRDRSGYTF.

The chain couples TRBV27 to TRBJ2-1, with 9 positions matching TRBD2. Trimming cost V 7 bases and J 4 bases; bases outside gene matches: 17. Germline-derived CDR1 and CDR2 are MNHEY and SMNVEV (reference sequence). This CDR3 contains 18 residues. The CDR3 DNA follows: TGTGCCAGCATCCCACGGGGCGGGAGGGCCGATTGGTACAATGAGCAGTTCTTC. This codes for CASIPRGGRADWYNEQFF.

The count of this clonotype is one. This chain joins TRBV10-3 and TRBJ2-5; perhaps TRBD1 as D (7 bases). The germline gives CDR1 ENHRY, CDR2 SYGVKD. CDR3 size: 14 residues. CDR3 bases: TGTGCGGGGCAGGGGGGCCGAGACCAAGAGACCCAGTACTTC. This sequence encodes CAGQGGRDQETQYF.

This clonotype was counted only a few times. The chain combines TRBV4-2 with TRBJ2-7; D is unresolved. Germline V gene sequence: CDR1 LGHNA, CDR2 YNFKEQ. The V gene lost 0 bases and the J gene lost 1 base, with 16 bases spanning the gap. The CDR3 sequence is 17 residues long. The CDR3 reads CASSQDVRTKRSYEQYF. The CDR3 DNA reads TGTGCCAGCAGCCAAGATGTCAGGACCAAACGATCCTACGAGCAGTACTTC.